The TCR beta chain described here comes from a study of blood T cell repertoires in COVID-19. Clones were read by immunoSEQ multiplex PCR, and TCRdb kept only the in-frame ones, dropping some. This sample has more than 15,000 clones; 87% occur once, and the top ten carry roughly 8.3%. V shed 1 base, J shed 5 bases, and the junction held 5 bases outside the gene matches. The CDR3 has 17 residues. CDR1 and CDR2 (germline): MGHRA, YSYEKL. The material sequenced was peripheral blood. The rearrangement joins TRBV4-1 to TRBJ2-1, with TRBD2 matching 13 bases. This receptor was taken from a human donor in a cohort sampled during active COVID-19. The donor label of this sample is uncertain. The CDR3 nucleotides read TGCGCCAGCAGCCAAGGCCCAGGACTAGCGGGAGACAATGAGCAGTTCTTC. Translated: CASSQGPGLAGDNEQFF.